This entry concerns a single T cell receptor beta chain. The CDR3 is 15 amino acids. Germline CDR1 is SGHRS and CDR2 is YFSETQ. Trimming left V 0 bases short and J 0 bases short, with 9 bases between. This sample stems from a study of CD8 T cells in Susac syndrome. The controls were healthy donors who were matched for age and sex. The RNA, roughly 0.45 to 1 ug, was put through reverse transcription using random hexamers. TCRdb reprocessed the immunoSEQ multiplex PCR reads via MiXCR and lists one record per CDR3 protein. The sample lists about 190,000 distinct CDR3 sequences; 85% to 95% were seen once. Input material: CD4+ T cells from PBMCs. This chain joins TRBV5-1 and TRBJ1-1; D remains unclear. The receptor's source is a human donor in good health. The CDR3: CASSLEPRLNTEAFF. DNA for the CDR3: TGCGCCAGCAGCTTGGAGCCCAGATTGAACACTGAAGCTTTCTTT. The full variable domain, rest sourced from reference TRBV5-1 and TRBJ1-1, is KAGVTQTPRYLIKTRGQQVTLSCSPISGHRSVSWYQQTPGQGLQFLFEYFSETQRNKGNFPGRFSGRQFSNSRSEMNVSTLELGDSALYLCASSLEPRLNTEAFFGQGTRLTVV.